This entry is about one T cell receptor (beta chain). Its antigen is not known. Before the COVID-19 pandemic, during about 2010-2019, CD4+ T cells were taken from unexposed donors. The cells were cultured for about ten days before CD4+ T cells were isolated. Testing used SARS-CoV-2 S/N and four cold-coronavirus spikes on unexposed-donor CD4+ T cells, cells permitting. Approximately 2 million PBMCs per well were cultured with approximately 10 IU/ml IL-2. The data stem from a study of CD4 T cells in relation to SARS-CoV-2 and coronaviruses. Looking at the study overall: ViraFEST: approximately eleven-day antigen culture of PBMCs, then TCR beta CDR3 sequencing. Controls used an HIV-1 Nef peptide pool or no peptide.

With 3 bases removed from V and 6 bases from J, the gap between germline ends came to 11 bases. The CDR3 has 13 amino acids. Profiled with immunoSEQ multiplex PCR; TCRdb holds only in-frame clones, not every one. The table shows some 14,000 clones, with just under 80% occurring only once. The TCR comes from a human donor in good health. The V and J genes are TRBV12-3 or TRBV12-4 and TRBJ1-1, with a possible D match to TRBD1 (5 bases). The sequenced sample consisted of CD4+ T cells from PBMCs, cultured in vitro. CDR3 nucleotide sequence: TGTGCCAGCAGTTTCCGGGACGGTTCTGAAGCTTTCTTT. As protein: CASSFRDGSEAFF.